The 21 T cell receptor beta chains presented below share a single source sample, sequenced in a study of early T cells in non-severe SARS-CoV-2 infection. TCRdb ran MiXCR on the 5' RACE reads and lists one entry per CDR3 protein. The sample includes over 95,000 distinct CDR3 sequences, approximately 17% of them seen just once. The sample taken for sequencing was whole blood. The receptors originated from an adult who was a healthcare worker with PCR-confirmed SARS-CoV-2 infection or an uninfected control (not recorded which).

The V and J genes are TRBV28 and TRBJ2-2; D is ambiguous. The CDR3 is made up of 15 amino acids. With 7 bases removed from V and 0 bases from J, the gap between germline ends came to 12 bases. Germline CDR1 and CDR2: MDHEN and SYDVKM. This CDR3 reads CASKDQVANTGELFF. As DNA, the CDR3 is TGTGCCAGCAAGGACCAAGTGGCGAACACCGGGGAGCTGTTTTTT.

In its sample, this clonotype was seen many times. The chain employs TRBV6-1 and TRBJ2-2; D is undetermined. The CDR3 runs to 16 residues. CDR1 and CDR2 from the germline V gene are MNHNS and SASEGT. The V end lost 4 bases, the J end lost 0 bases, and 12 bases lay between the germline ends. The CDR3 coding sequence is TGTGCCAGCAGTGCTAACTCCTACGCGAACACCGGGGAGCTGTTTTTT. This sequence encodes CASSANSYANTGELFF.

This clonotype was recorded many times. The V gene is TRBV7-2, the J gene TRBJ2-3, with D perhaps TRBD1 or TRBD2 (5 bases each). The CDR3 extends over 14 amino acids. Trimming took off 4 bases at V and 2 bases at J, with 10 bases between the two ends. Germline lookup yields CDR1 SGHTA and CDR2 FQGNSA. The CDR3 sequence: CASSSGPLTDTQYF. CDR3 sequence (DNA): TGTGCCAGCAGCTCGGGGCCCCTCACAGATACGCAGTATTTT. Variable domain in full (rest from reference TRBV7-2 and TRBJ2-3): GAGVSQSPSNKVTEKGKDVELRCDPISGHTALYWYRQSLGQGLEFLIYFQGNSAPDKSGLPSDRFSAERTGGSVSTLTIQRTQQEDSAVYLCASSSGPLTDTQYFGPGTRLTVL.

This clonotype occurred many times. The chain links TRBV7-8 to TRBJ2-1, with 13 bases aligning to TRBD2. The ends lost 5 bases at V and 9 bases at J; junction bases unmatched: 7. CDR1 and CDR2 from the germline V gene are SGHVS and FQNEAQ. CDR3 size: 15 residues. In DNA, the CDR3 is TGTGCCAGCAGCCTTCATGGGACTAGCGGGACTGAGCAGTTCTTC. This codes for CASSLHGTSGTEQFF.

This chain links TRBV7-2 with TRBJ1-1; the D gene is possibly TRBD1 (5 bases). The CDR3 loop spans 14 amino acids. Trimming stripped 7 bases from V and 1 base from J, with 13 bases between. Germline values: CDR1 SGHTA, CDR2 FQGNSA. CDR3: CASTPTQENTEAFF. Here the CDR3 DNA reads TGTGCCAGCACCCCGACACAGGAGAACACTGAAGCTTTCTTT.

The chain combines TRBV12-3 or TRBV12-4 with TRBJ1-2; maybe TRBD1 (5 bases). The CDR3 length is 13 residues. With 8 bases removed from V and 8 bases from J, the gap between germline ends came to 18 bases. CDR3 sequence reads: CASELRGVYGYTF. The CDR3 bases are TGTGCCAGCGAGTTGCGGGGGGTTTACGGCTACACCTTC.

This clonotype was detected a few times. The chain recombines TRBV20-1 with TRBJ2-1; the D is unclear. Germline CDR1 DFQATT, CDR2 SNEGSKA (reference sequence). This CDR3 comprises 16 residues. The V and J ends lost 1 base and 7 bases respectively, with 20 bases between them. CDR3 protein: CSARGWIRVSGNEQFF. CDR3 nucleotides: TGCAGTGCTAGAGGTTGGATTCGGGTGTCTGGAAATGAGCAGTTCTTC.

The chain employs TRBV11-3 and TRBJ2-7; D uncertain. Germline-derived CDR1 and CDR2 are SGHNT and YENEEA. The V gene lost 5 bases and the J gene lost 3 bases, with 17 bases spanning the gap. The CDR3 contains 15 residues. CDR3 DNA: TGTGCCAGCAGCCCTTCGGCAGGCAGATTCTACGAGCAGTACTTC. The encoded protein is CASSPSAGRFYEQYF.

The V gene is TRBV6-5, the J gene TRBJ1-5, with D maybe TRBD1 (5 bases). V lost 5 bases and J 9 bases, leaving 20 bases between the germline ends. Germline CDR1 is MNHEY and CDR2 is SVGAGI. The CDR3 is 15 residues long. In DNA, the CDR3 is TGTGCCAGCAGTGACTTGTCAGGGTCGGGTGGGCCCCAGCATTTT. Translation: CASSDLSGSGGPQHF.

This clonotype was seen only a few times. The J gene is TRBJ1-1, the V gene TRBV11-3; D is uncertain. V lost 2 bases and J lost 0, with 4 bases in between. This CDR3 contains 13 residues. In germline, CDR1 is SGHNT, CDR2 YENEEA. The DNA of the CDR3 is TGTGCCAGCAGCTTAACGGTGAACACTGAAGCTTTCTTT. Translation: CASSLTVNTEAFF.

CDR3 nucleotide sequence: TGTGCCAGCACTTTGGGTCAGACCTCCTATAATTCACCCCTCCACTTT. It encodes CASTLGQTSYNSPLHF. The rearrangement joins TRBV6-4 to TRBJ1-6; D uncertain. CDR1 is MRHNA and CDR2 is SNTAGT in the germline V gene. V was clipped by 7 bases and J by 0 bases, with 13 bases between them. The CDR3 extends over 16 amino acids.

This clonotype was seen only a few times. The CDR3 spells CAWGGTSLRTDTQYF. DNA for the CDR3: TGTGCCTGGGGGGGCACGTCCCTTCGAACAGATACGCAGTATTTT. The rearrangement uses TRBV30 and TRBJ2-3; D perhaps matches TRBD1 (6 bases). This CDR3 has 15 residues. Trimming took off 5 bases at V and 3 bases at J, with 18 bases between the two ends. Germline values: CDR1 GTSNPN, CDR2 SVGIG (reference sequence). Based on the CDR3 plus reference TRBV30 and TRBJ2-3, the full variable domain is SQTIHQWPATLVQPVGSPLSLECTVEGTSNPNLYWYRQAAGRGLQLLFYSVGIGQISSEVPQNLSASRPQDRQFILSSKKLLLSDSGFYLCAWGGTSLRTDTQYFGPGTRLTVL.

This clonotype turned up a few times. V and J are TRBV2 and TRBJ2-2; TRBD2 agrees at 9 bases. The germline V gene encodes CDR1 SNHLY and CDR2 FYNNEI. V gave up 5 bases and J gave up 3 bases; unmatched junction bases: 7. The CDR3 covers 16 residues. CDR3 DNA: TGTGCCAGCAGTCCGCTAGCGGGATACGACACCGGGGAGCTGTTTTTT. It specifies CASSPLAGYDTGELFF.

This clonotype appeared many times. The chain carries TRBV5-4 and TRBJ2-7; 11 bases fit TRBD1. CDR1 and CDR2 (germline): SGHNT, YYREEE (reference sequence). CDR3 length: 14 amino acids. Trimming took 4 bases from V and 7 from J; bases not matched to a gene: 7. CDR3 nucleotide sequence: TGTGCCAGCAGCCCCGGACAGGGGGCGCGAGAGCAGTACTTC. This encodes CASSPGQGAREQYF.

This clonotype was observed a few times. The CDR3 is CASSLLGYEQYF. CDR3 DNA sequence: TGTGCCAGCAGCCTGTTAGGATACGAGCAGTACTTC. This chain joins TRBV14 and TRBJ2-7; no clear D gene. The CDR3 length is 12 residues. Germline CDR1 reads SGHDN; CDR2 reads FVKESK. The V gene lost 4 bases and the J gene lost 4 bases, with 8 bases spanning the gap.

In DNA form, the CDR3 reads TGTGCCAGCAGCGTAGATCGAGCGGGGAGCTCCTACGAGCAGTACTTC. Its protein product is CASSVDRAGSSYEQYF. This chain connects TRBV9 to TRBJ2-7; TRBD2 aligns across 7 bases. The CDR3 loop spans 16 amino acids. The V gene's germline CDR1 is SGDLS and CDR2 YYNGEE. V lost 0 bases, J lost 0 bases, and 6 bases stayed unmatched.

This clonotype was found a few times. The chain carries TRBV5-1 and TRBJ1-1; 7 bases match TRBD1. This CDR3 region has 16 residues. In germline, CDR1 is SGHRS, CDR2 YFSETQ. V gave up 4 bases and J gave up 0 bases; unmatched junction bases: 9. CDR3 in amino acids: CASSDSQGTMNTEAFF. The CDR3 bases are TGCGCCAGCAGCGACTCACAGGGGACTATGAACACTGAAGCTTTCTTT. Full variable domain (remainder filled in from reference TRBV5-1 and TRBJ1-1): KAGVTQTPRYLIKTRGQQVTLSCSPISGHRSVSWYQQTPGQGLQFLFEYFSETQRNKGNFPGRFSGRQFSNSRSEMNVSTLELGDSALYLCASSDSQGTMNTEAFFGQGTRLTVV.

This rearrangement joins TRBV29-1 to TRBJ2-5; 7 bases line up with TRBD1. The germline gives CDR1 SQVTM, CDR2 ANQGSEA. V trimming: 2 bases; J trimming: 3 bases; junction bases outside the gene matches: 3. The CDR3 totals 13 residues. CDR3 nucleotide sequence: TGCAGCGTTGAACAGGACAGGAAAGAGACCCAGTACTTC. Its protein is CSVEQDRKETQYF.

V gene TRBV6-6 combines with J gene TRBJ1-5, with D uncertain. The germline V and J ends were trimmed by 7 bases and 1 base, with 14 bases remaining between them. CDR1 is MNHNY and CDR2 is SVGAGI in the germline V gene (reference sequence). This CDR3 region has 15 residues. The CDR3 region is CASTQSGKSNQPQHF. Written as DNA, the CDR3 is TGTGCCAGCACCCAGTCTGGGAAGAGCAATCAGCCCCAGCATTTT.

This clonotype has a handful of counts. This rearrangement joins TRBV18 to TRBJ2-7; TRBD1 agrees at 8 bases. J gave up 5 bases and V 4 bases, and 10 bases lay outside the gene matches. The germline gives CDR1 KGHSH, CDR2 LQKENI. The CDR3 sequence is 15 residues long. DNA of the CDR3: TGTGCCAGCTCACTTCCGGGACAGGATAACCACGAGCAGTACTTC. Translation gives CASSLPGQDNHEQYF.

The chain links TRBV6-4 to TRBJ2-3; TRBD1 matches 9 bases. There are 14 residues in the CDR3. V was pared by 6 bases and J by 4 bases, with 5 bases of the junction left unmatched. CDR1 and CDR2 from the germline V gene are MRHNA and SNTAGT. CDR3 sequence (DNA): TGTGCCAGCAGCGACAGGGGGGGCCCAGATACGCAGTATTTT. Amino acid sequence: CASSDRGGPDTQYF.